One sample yielded the 20 T cell receptor beta chains listed below, sequenced in a study of regulatory and conventional T cells in RAG deficiency. Conventional CD4+ T cells were sorted from blood as CD25-low CD127-high cells. Assay: immunoSEQ multiplex PCR; the TCRdb copy retains only in-frame clones and omits some. The repertoire holds more than 7,000 clones, with just under 95% as singletons. Sequences were obtained from CD4+ effector T cells sorted from blood. The receptors originated from a human donor with RAG deficiency presenting as severe combined immunodeficiency.

The J gene is TRBJ1-5, the V gene TRBV11-2; tentative D call: TRBD1 (5 bases). The CDR3 totals 13 residues. Germline CDR1 SGHAT, CDR2 FQNNGV. The germline V and J ends were trimmed by 0 bases and 7 bases, with 7 bases remaining between them. The CDR3 DNA is TGTGCCAGCAGCTTAGATCGGGGGCAGCCCCAGCATTTT. Its translation is CASSLDRGQPQHF.

This chain links TRBV10-3 with TRBJ2-5; TRBD1 might be the D (5 bases). The V end was cut by 4 bases, the J end by 2 bases, with 5 bases between. In germline, CDR1 is ENHRY, CDR2 SYGVKD. The CDR3 extends over 12 amino acids. The CDR3 sequence: CAISGTQETQYF. The CDR3 DNA sequence: TGTGCCATCAGTGGGACACAAGAGACCCAGTACTTC.

The table lists this clone with a count of one. The V gene is TRBV2, the J gene TRBJ2-7, with D perhaps matching TRBD1 or TRBD2 (5 bases each). V was trimmed by 9 bases and J by 5 bases, leaving 17 bases between them. Germline CDR1 and CDR2: SNHLY and FYNNEI. This CDR3 comprises 13 residues. In DNA, the CDR3 is TGTGCCAGTCTGAAACGAGGGGCTGACGAGCAGTACTTC. Amino acids: CASLKRGADEQYF.

The chain has TRBV6-5 and TRBJ1-2, with TRBD1 as a possible D gene (6 bases). The ends were cut back, 7 bases at V and 4 bases at J, with 19 bases in the middle. The germline V gene encodes CDR1 MNHEY and CDR2 SVGAGI. The CDR3 is 15 amino acids. Here the CDR3 reads CASTPLGGALYGYTF. CDR3 nucleotides: TGTGCCAGCACCCCACTTGGGGGGGCCCTCTATGGCTACACCTTC.

The chain links TRBV7-2 to TRBJ2-7; D is undetermined. Germline CDR1 and CDR2: SGHTA and FQGNSA. The CDR3 runs 15 residues. V lost 0 bases and J 0 bases, leaving 9 bases between the germline ends. CDR3 loop: CASSLALWSSYEQYF. As DNA, the CDR3 is TGTGCCAGCAGCTTAGCCCTTTGGAGCTCCTACGAGCAGTACTTC. The whole variable domain, remainder taken from reference TRBV7-2 and TRBJ2-7, is GAGVSQSPSNKVTEKGKDVELRCDPISGHTALYWYRQSLGQGLEFLIYFQGNSAPDKSGLPSDRFSAERTGGSVSTLTIQRTQQEDSAVYLCASSLALWSSYEQYFGPGTRLTVT.

The V call is TRBV29-1, the J call TRBJ2-3; D gene unclear. Trimming pared 0 bases from V and 0 bases from J, leaving 13 bases between. There are 16 residues in the CDR3. Germline V gene data show CDR1 as SQVTM and CDR2 as ANQGSEA. CDR3 coding DNA: TGCAGCGTTGAAGATCCGGAACAGCCTAGCACAGATACGCAGTATTTT. Its protein is CSVEDPEQPSTDTQYF.

CDR3 nucleotides: TGTGCCAGTAGTACGCACAGGGGTTCCTACGAGCAGTACTTC. The encoded protein is CASSTHRGSYEQYF. This chain uses TRBV19 with TRBJ2-7, with 7 bases identical to TRBD1. J was trimmed by 1 base and V by 4 bases; bases with no gene match: 4. The V gene's germline CDR1 is LNHDA and CDR2 SQIVND (reference sequence). The CDR3 runs to 14 residues.

The rearrangement uses TRBV5-4 and TRBJ2-5; D is tentatively TRBD1 or TRBD2 (5 bases each). Germline lookup yields CDR1 SGHNT and CDR2 YYREEE (reference sequence). The CDR3 totals 14 residues. V dropped 10 bases and J dropped 2 bases, with 18 bases sitting between them. The CDR3 protein is CASRKGTTQETQYF. The CDR3, as DNA: TGTGCCTCCCGCAAGGGGACCACTCAAGAGACCCAGTACTTC.

The gene calls are TRBV15 and TRBJ2-3; no reliable D call. CDR1 and CDR2 (germline): LNHNV, YYDKDF (reference sequence). V lost 0 bases, J lost 1 base, and 5 bases lay in between. The CDR3 is made up of 14 amino acids. The CDR3 DNA reads as TGTGCCACCAGCAGAGATCGGGGCACAGATACGCAGTATTTT. This sequence encodes CATSRDRGTDTQYF.

This clone was picked up a small number of times. The chain combines TRBV10-1 with TRBJ2-7; unclear D gene. In germline, CDR1 is WNHNN, CDR2 SYGVQD (reference sequence). With 5 bases removed from V and 5 bases from J, the gap between germline ends came to 10 bases. The CDR3 sequence is 12 residues long. The CDR3 is CASSSSGDEQYF. The CDR3 coding sequence is TGCGCCAGCAGTAGCAGTGGGGACGAGCAGTACTTC.

The gene calls are TRBV18 and TRBJ2-2; no reliable D call. This CDR3 contains 13 residues. Germline V CDR1 and CDR2: KGHSH, LQKENI. Trimming took off 1 base at V and 4 bases at J, with 4 bases between the two ends. The CDR3 DNA follows: TGTGCCAGCTCACCACAGGGCACCGGGGAGCTGTTTTTT. Translation: CASSPQGTGELFF.

V gene TRBV12-5 combines with J gene TRBJ2-7; D remains ambiguous. CDR3 length: 13 residues. Germline CDR1 LGHNT, CDR2 FRNRAP. Trimming shortened V by 0 bases and J by 3 bases, and 6 bases separated the two germline ends. CDR3 sequence (DNA): TGTGCTAGTGGTTTGGTACTCGACTACGAGCAGTACTTC. Translation gives CASGLVLDYEQYF.

The chain uses TRBV19 and TRBJ1-1, with D tentatively TRBD1 (6 bases). The germline V and J ends were trimmed by 3 bases and 1 base, with 15 bases remaining between them. The CDR3 is 16 residues long. Germline V gene lookup returns CDR1 LNHDA and CDR2 SQIVND (reference sequence). CDR3 in amino acids: CASSIMGAFANTEAFF. CDR3 bases: TGTGCCAGTAGTATTATGGGGGCTTTCGCGAACACTGAAGCTTTCTTT.

V gene TRBV10-2 combines with J gene TRBJ2-6; TRBD1 might be the D (5 bases). CDR1 WSHSY and CDR2 SAAADI come from the germline V gene. The V end lost 6 bases, the J end lost 0 bases, and 6 bases lay between the germline ends. This CDR3 has 14 residues. The CDR3 sequence is CASRRGSGANVLTF. CDR3 in DNA: TGCGCCAGCAGAAGGGGCTCTGGGGCCAACGTCCTGACTTTC.

The genes are TRBV19 and TRBJ2-5, with 9 bases aligning to TRBD2. V gave up 6 bases and J gave up 5 bases; unmatched junction bases: 7. The CDR3 has 14 amino acids. Germline CDR1 LNHDA, CDR2 SQIVND (reference sequence). The CDR3 sequence: CASRGLAPFETQYF. As DNA, the CDR3 is TGTGCCAGTAGGGGACTAGCCCCGTTCGAGACCCAGTACTTC.

V usage is TRBV13 and J usage is TRBJ1-2; D is ambiguous. The germline V and J ends were trimmed by 5 bases and 8 bases, with 15 bases remaining between them. This CDR3 spans 13 amino acids. Germline lookup yields CDR1 PRHDT and CDR2 FYEKMQ (reference sequence). DNA of the CDR3: TGTGCCAGCAGCCAGAGGCCCCCTTGGGGCTACACCTTC. It encodes CASSQRPPWGYTF.

The V call is TRBV20-1, the J call TRBJ2-7; D unclear. The V gene's germline CDR1 is DFQATT and CDR2 SNEGSKA (reference sequence). V gave up 4 bases and J gave up 4 bases, with 8 bases separating them. This CDR3 comprises 11 residues. The CDR3 here is CSATDGYEQYF. As DNA, the CDR3 is TGCAGTGCTACGGACGGGTACGAGCAGTACTTC.

The chain has TRBV6-6 and TRBJ2-1; 7 nucleotides match TRBD2. The CDR3 is 14 residues long. J lost 5 bases, V lost 6 bases, and 7 bases had no gene match. Germline V gene data show CDR1 as MNHNY and CDR2 as SVGAGI (reference sequence). The CDR3 is CASSPGTIDNEQFF. The CDR3 nucleotides are TGTGCCAGCAGCCCCGGGACTATCGACAATGAGCAGTTCTTC.

The chain joins TRBV9 to TRBJ2-5; 9 nucleotides align to TRBD1. CDR3 length: 14 residues. V shed 0 bases, J shed 4 bases, and the junction held 1 base outside the gene matches. Germline CDR1 is SGDLS and CDR2 is YYNGEE. DNA of the CDR3: TGTGCCAGCAGCGTAGAACAGGGGGCAGAGACCCAGTACTTC. Its translation: CASSVEQGAETQYF. The variable domain in full, completed from reference TRBV9 and TRBJ2-5, reads DSGVTQTPKHLITATGQRVTLRCSPRSGDLSVYWYQQSLDQGLQFLIQYYNGEERAKGNILERFSAQQFPDLHSELNLSSLELGDSALYFCASSVEQGAETQYFGPGTRLLVL.

The rearrangement uses TRBV7-3 and TRBJ1-1; D gene ambiguous. The CDR3 runs 16 residues. The V gene lost 0 bases and the J gene lost 0 bases, with 11 bases spanning the gap. CDR1 is SGHTA, CDR2 FQGTGA, per germline. CDR3 protein: CASSLTARSMNTEAFF. The CDR3 DNA follows: TGTGCCAGCAGCTTAACGGCGCGTAGCATGAACACTGAAGCTTTCTTT.